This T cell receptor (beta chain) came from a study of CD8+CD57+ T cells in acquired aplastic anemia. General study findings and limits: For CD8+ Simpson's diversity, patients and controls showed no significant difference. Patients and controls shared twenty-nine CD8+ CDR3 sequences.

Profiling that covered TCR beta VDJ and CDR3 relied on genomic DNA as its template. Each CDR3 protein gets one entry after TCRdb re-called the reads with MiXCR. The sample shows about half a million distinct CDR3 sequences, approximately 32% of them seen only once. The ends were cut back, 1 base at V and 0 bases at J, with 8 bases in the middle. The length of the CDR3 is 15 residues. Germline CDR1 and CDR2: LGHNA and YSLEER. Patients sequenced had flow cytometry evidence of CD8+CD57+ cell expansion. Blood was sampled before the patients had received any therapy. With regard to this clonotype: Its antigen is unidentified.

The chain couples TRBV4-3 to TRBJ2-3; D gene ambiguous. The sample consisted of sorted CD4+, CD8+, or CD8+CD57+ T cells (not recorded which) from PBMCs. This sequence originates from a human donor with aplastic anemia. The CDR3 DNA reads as TGCGCCAGCAGCCAAGCGAGGTTCAGCACAGATACGCAGTATTTT. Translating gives CASSQARFSTDTQYF.